The rows below give T cell receptor beta chains drawn from one sample of a study of graft-versus-host responses after intestinal transplantation. Some clones are missing from TCRdb's copy, which holds only in-frame ones; the method was immunoSEQ multiplex PCR. The sample holds approximately 100,000 clones; 86% are singletons and the top ten take more than 1.4%. Material: PBMCs, obtained 255 days after intestinal transplant. These receptors were taken from a human patient who received an intestinal transplant, so some T cells may come from the graft donor. CDR3s include the opening cysteine and the closing phenylalanine or tryptophan. The D gene is left open where the match is weak. Clone size is not always given. Where it is, it says once, few, many or a class for expanded clones.

v_call: TRBV27
j_call: TRBJ2-2
clone_size: NA
d_call: TRBD1
cdr3_nt: TGTGCCAGCAGGTGGACAGGGGGGAACACCGGGGAGCTGTTTTTT
cdr3_aa: CASRWTGGNTGELFF

v_call: TRBV2
j_call: TRBJ2-2
clone_size: NA
d_call: NA
cdr3_nt: TGTGCCAGCATATCCGGGACGGGGGCCGGGGAGCTGTTTTTT
cdr3_aa: CASISGTGAGELFF

v_call: TRBV5-6
j_call: TRBJ2-1
clone_size: NA
d_call: TRBD2
cdr3_nt: TGTGCCAGCAGCTTGTCCGGGGGGGACCACAGTGAGCAGTTCTTC
cdr3_aa: CASSLSGGDHSEQFF

v_call: TRBV5-1
j_call: TRBJ1-1
clone_size: NA
d_call: NA
cdr3_nt: TGCGCCAGCAGCTTGGATGGAAACGAAGCTTTCTTT
cdr3_aa: CASSLDGNEAFF

v_call: TRBV4-1
j_call: TRBJ2-7
clone_size: NA
d_call: NA
cdr3_nt: TGCGCCAGCAGCCAAGTTTCGGGGGCGGACGAGCAGTACTTC
cdr3_aa: CASSQVSGADEQYF

v_call: TRBV19
j_call: TRBJ1-2
clone_size: NA
d_call: NA
cdr3_nt: TGTGCCAGTAGTATGGTGGGAGCGGACAGCTATGGCTACACCTTC
cdr3_aa: CASSMVGADSYGYTF

v_call: TRBV9
j_call: TRBJ2-5
clone_size: NA
d_call: TRBD2
cdr3_nt: TGTGCCAGCAGCGTAGCGGGAGGGCCCGGTGAGACCCAGTACTTC
cdr3_aa: CASSVAGGPGETQYF

v_call: TRBV6-1
j_call: TRBJ2-7
clone_size: NA
d_call: NA
cdr3_nt: TGTGCCAGCACCCAGGGGGGACCCCCCTACGAGCAGTACTTC
cdr3_aa: CASTQGGPPYEQYF

v_call: TRBV5-1
j_call: TRBJ1-1
clone_size: NA
d_call: NA
cdr3_nt: TGCGCCAGCAGCTTGGTTCTGCTTCGCTATGGGACTGAAGCTTTCTTT
cdr3_aa: CASSLVLLRYGTEAFF

v_call: TRBV27
j_call: TRBJ2-3
clone_size: NA
d_call: TRBD2
cdr3_nt: TGTGCCAGCAGTCCTCTAGCGGGGGGCACAGATACGCAGTATTTT
cdr3_aa: CASSPLAGGTDTQYF

v_call: TRBV7-6
j_call: TRBJ2-1
clone_size: once
d_call: TRBD2
cdr3_nt: TGTGCCAGCAGCTCGGGACTAGCGGTATACAATGAGCAGTTCTTC
cdr3_aa: CASSSGLAVYNEQFF

v_call: TRBV19
j_call: TRBJ2-1
clone_size: NA
d_call: NA
cdr3_nt: TGTGCCAGTAGTATGTTGCCGGGGGACAATGAGCAGTTCTTC
cdr3_aa: CASSMLPGDNEQFF

v_call: TRBV2
j_call: TRBJ1-6
clone_size: once
d_call: NA
cdr3_nt: TGTGCCAGCAGTGGAGGAGGGGAGCGGTCACCCCTCCACTTT
cdr3_aa: CASSGGGERSPLHF

v_call: TRBV6-1
j_call: TRBJ1-4
clone_size: NA
d_call: NA
cdr3_nt: TGTGCCAGCAGTGTTCAGGTCGGCGGTGAAAAACTGTTTTTT
cdr3_aa: CASSVQVGGEKLFF

v_call: TRBV4-2
j_call: TRBJ2-7
clone_size: NA
d_call: NA
cdr3_nt: TGTGCCAGCAGCCAAGACCGGGACGGCTTCTACGAGCAGTACTTC
cdr3_aa: CASSQDRDGFYEQYF

v_call: TRBV12-1
j_call: TRBJ2-1
clone_size: once
d_call: NA
cdr3_nt: TGTGCCAGCAGCTACAGGGGAGGGCCGCACAATGAGCAGTTCTTC
cdr3_aa: CASSYRGGPHNEQFF

v_call: TRBV2
j_call: TRBJ2-6
clone_size: NA
d_call: NA
cdr3_nt: TGTGCCAGCAGTGAAGCTTCCAGGGCGGCTGGGGCCAACGTCCTGACTTTC
cdr3_aa: CASSEASRAAGANVLTF

v_call: TRBV28
j_call: TRBJ2-7
clone_size: NA
d_call: NA
cdr3_nt: TGTGCCAGCAGTAACCCTCTTGGGGCGGGCTCCTACGAGCAGTACTTC
cdr3_aa: CASSNPLGAGSYEQYF

v_call: TRBV16
j_call: TRBJ1-2
clone_size: once
d_call: NA
cdr3_nt: TGTGCCAGCAGCCAAACAGCCTATGGCTACACCTTC
cdr3_aa: CASSQTAYGYTF

v_call: TRBV19
j_call: TRBJ2-1
clone_size: NA
d_call: NA
cdr3_nt: TGTGCCAGTAGTGTCCCTGGGAGTATATCCTACAATGAGCAGTTCTTC
cdr3_aa: CASSVPGSISYNEQFF

v_call: TRBV5-8
j_call: TRBJ2-7
clone_size: NA
d_call: NA
cdr3_nt: TGTGCCAGCAGCTGGGTGACCTACGAGCAGTACTTC
cdr3_aa: CASSWVTYEQYF

v_call: TRBV12-5
j_call: TRBJ1-1
clone_size: NA
d_call: NA
cdr3_nt: TGTGCTAGTGCCCCGGACAGTTCAAACACTGAAGCTTTCTTT
cdr3_aa: CASAPDSSNTEAFF

v_call: TRBV11-1
j_call: TRBJ1-1
clone_size: once
d_call: NA
cdr3_nt: TGTGCCAGCAGCACAGGGAGGGGAATGAACACTGAAGCTTTCTTT
cdr3_aa: CASSTGRGMNTEAFF

v_call: TRBV28
j_call: TRBJ1-2
clone_size: once
d_call: NA
cdr3_nt: TGTGCCAGCAGTTGGGGGGCCTTTGGGGGCTACACCTTC
cdr3_aa: CASSWGAFGGYTF